The clone carrying this T cell receptor (beta chain) was observed once. This entry is derived from a study of PD-1 blockade in mismatch repair-deficient tumors. TCR sequencing covered three patients who responded to pembrolizumab. TCRdb's copy holds only in-frame clones and misses some; the assay was immunoSEQ multiplex PCR. There are roughly 53,000 clones in the sample; 78% occur only once, and about 3% lies in the top ten. With V trimmed by 3 bases and J by 5 bases, 5 bases remained unmatched. The germline CDR1 and CDR2 sequences are ENHRY and SYGVKD. There are 15 residues in the CDR3. The source material was peripheral blood, sampled 4 weeks after starting pembrolizumab. The chain uses TRBV10-3 and TRBJ2-5; TRBD1 aligns across 11 bases. The receptor was isolated from an adult with mismatch repair-deficient cancer. Written as DNA, the CDR3 is TGTGCCATCAGTGAACAGGACAGGGGGCACGAGACCCAGTACTTC. This gives the protein CAISEQDRGHETQYF.